Shown below are 21 T cell receptor beta chains from a single sample sequenced in a study of shared clonotypes between healthy human individuals. Clones were sequenced by immunoSEQ multiplex PCR, and TCRdb holds only the in-frame ones, with some missing. In the table there are approximately 2.5 million clones, more than 80% of which are singletons. The sequencing input was naive CD4+ T cells sorted from blood. Subset described: CD45RA+ positively selected. Source of these receptors: a man between 18 and 29 years old in good health.

This sequence joins TRBV19 and TRBJ1-6; perhaps TRBD1 as D (5 bases). Trimming pared 5 bases from V and 9 bases from J, leaving 20 bases between. There are 16 residues in the CDR3. The germline CDR1 and CDR2 sequences are LNHDA and SQIVND (reference sequence). The chain's CDR3 is CASSPGGRDSSSPLHF. For the CDR3, the DNA is TGTGCCAGTAGTCCTGGGGGACGGGATTCGAGTTCACCCCTCCACTTT.

The V gene is TRBV28, the J gene TRBJ2-1, with TRBD2 identical over 9 bases. The CDR3 covers 18 residues. V was pared by 3 bases and J by 6 bases, with 15 bases of the junction left unmatched. Germline V gene sequence: CDR1 MDHEN, CDR2 SYDVKM. Written as DNA, the CDR3 is TGTGCCAGCAGTTTCCCTGGGGGCGGGAGGGCCTCTGGCAATGAGCAGTTCTTC. Protein product: CASSFPGGGRASGNEQFF.

This chain links TRBV10-1 with TRBJ2-1, with D possibly being TRBD2 (5 bases). The ends were cut back, 2 bases at V and 5 bases at J, with 10 bases in the middle. Germline lookup yields CDR1 WNHNN and CDR2 SYGVQD (reference sequence). The CDR3 loop spans 14 amino acids. CDR3 loop: CASSEGGLDNEQFF. In DNA, the CDR3 is TGCGCCAGCAGTGAGGGAGGCCTGGACAATGAGCAGTTCTTC.

In its sample, this clone was seen once. The chain combines TRBV15 with TRBJ2-2; D unclear. CDR1 is LNHNV and CDR2 is YYDKDF in the germline V gene (reference sequence). This CDR3 region has 15 residues. Trimming cost V 3 bases and J 1 base, with 9 bases left between them. CDR3 region: CATSSYNQNTGELFF. The CDR3 DNA sequence: TGTGCCACCAGCAGTTATAACCAGAACACCGGGGAGCTGTTTTTT.

The chain combines TRBV14 with TRBJ2-7; TRBD1 aligns across 10 bases. Germline values: CDR1 SGHDN, CDR2 FVKESK. Trimming removed 4 bases from V and 0 bases from J; junction bases left unmatched: 3. The CDR3 extends over 15 amino acids. In DNA, the CDR3 is TGTGCCAGCAGCCGACAGGGGGCCATCTCCTACGAGCAGTACTTC. Its translation: CASSRQGAISYEQYF.

The genes are TRBV19 and TRBJ2-2, with 7 positions matching TRBD1. Trimming at V came to 9 bases and at J to 2 bases, leaving 6 bases not matched to a gene. CDR1 LNHDA and CDR2 SQIVND come from the germline V gene (reference sequence). The CDR3 is 14 amino acids. The CDR3, as DNA: TGTGCCAGCAAGACAGGGTTCAACACCGGGGAGCTGTTTTTT. This translates into CASKTGFNTGELFF.

The rearrangement joins TRBV4-2 to TRBJ2-3, with 8 bases lining up with TRBD1. Germline CDR1 LGHNA, CDR2 YNFKEQ. The CDR3 extends over 16 amino acids. Trimming took 6 bases from V and 0 from J; bases not matched to a gene: 8. The DNA for the CDR3 is TGTGCCAGCAGGGACCCAGGGGGCTCTAGCACAGATACGCAGTATTTT. Its translation is CASRDPGGSSTDTQYF.

The chain links TRBV11-2 to TRBJ2-1, with TRBD2 matching 10 bases. V dropped 7 bases and J dropped 9; count of bases not matched to a gene: 18. The length of the CDR3 is 17 residues. Germline V gene data show CDR1 as SGHAT and CDR2 as FQNNGV. CDR3 residues: CASNPRVTSGTRGEQFF. The CDR3 nucleotides read TGTGCCAGCAACCCCCGCGTTACTAGCGGGACTCGGGGTGAGCAGTTCTTC.

In DNA, the CDR3 is TGTGCCAGCAGGACCGTGGGGAGCTCCTTCTCTGGCTACACCTTC. Its translation is CASRTVGSSFSGYTF. The genes are TRBV6-5 and TRBJ1-2; D is unclear. Trimming left V 6 bases short and J 7 bases short, with 21 bases between. The CDR3 consists of 15 residues. Germline loops: CDR1 MNHEY, CDR2 SVGAGI.

To note about this clone: Other DNA sequences of this sample code for an identical CDR3. The chain joins TRBV5-1 to TRBJ2-3; no clear D. V was cut by 4 bases and J by 2 bases, with 8 bases left in between. Germline assignment: CDR1 SGHRS and CDR2 YFSETQ. The CDR3 is made up of 13 amino acids. Here the CDR3 reads CASSPGPTDTQYF. In nucleotides, the CDR3 is TGCGCCAGCAGCCCCGGGCCCACAGATACGCAGTATTTT. Full variable domain (outside the CDR3, taken from reference TRBV5-1 and TRBJ2-3): KAGVTQTPRYLIKTRGQQVTLSCSPISGHRSVSWYQQTPGQGLQFLFEYFSETQRNKGNFPGRFSGRQFSNSRSEMNVSTLELGDSALYLCASSPGPTDTQYFGPGTRLTVL.

The chain joins TRBV5-1 to TRBJ2-7; TRBD2 aligns across 9 bases. J gave up 2 bases and V 7 bases, and 10 bases lay outside the gene matches. This CDR3 is built from 15 residues. Germline CDR1 is SGHRS and CDR2 is YFSETQ. The CDR3 spells CASVQSAGGAYEQYF. The CDR3 nucleotides are TGCGCCAGCGTCCAATCAGCGGGAGGCGCCTACGAGCAGTACTTC.

The rearrangement links TRBV27 to TRBJ2-6, with D uncertain. Germline V gives CDR1 MNHEY, CDR2 SMNVEV (reference sequence). Trimming left V 2 bases short and J 0 bases short, with 5 bases between. This CDR3 is 15 amino acids long. The CDR3 sequence: CASSLKPSGANVLTF. The CDR3 DNA reads as TGTGCCAGCAGTTTAAAACCCTCTGGGGCCAACGTCCTGACTTTC.

This clone was counted between two and nine times. The CDR3 loop is CASSRNLAGELFF. CDR3 in DNA: TGTGCCAGCAGTCGTAATTTGGCCGGGGAGCTGTTTTTT. The rearrangement joins TRBV6-5 to TRBJ2-2; unclear D gene. The CDR3 extends over 13 amino acids. Deletions cut 5 bases from V and 6 bases from J, with 10 bases between. CDR1 is MNHEY, CDR2 SVGAGI, per germline.

This rearrangement joins TRBV4-3 to TRBJ2-1; TRBD2 matches 13 bases. Germline loops: CDR1 LGHNA, CDR2 YSLEER. Trimming removed 4 bases from V and 10 bases from J; junction bases left unmatched: 7. The CDR3 spans 15 residues. The CDR3 protein is CASSLTGLAGTEQFF. CDR3 DNA: TGCGCCAGCAGCCTAACGGGACTAGCGGGGACCGAGCAGTTCTTC.

This chain uses TRBV30 with TRBJ1-3, with a tentative D call TRBD1 (5 bases). Germline-derived CDR1 and CDR2 are GTSNPN and SVGIG (reference sequence). The V and J ends lost 7 bases and 3 bases respectively, with 13 bases between them. The CDR3 spans 13 residues. The CDR3 DNA reads TGTGCCTCCTCTACAGGCCTTGGAAACACCATATATTTT. As protein: CASSTGLGNTIYF.

The chain links TRBV28 to TRBJ1-4; 9 bases line up with TRBD1. Trimming at V came to 2 bases and at J to 10 bases, leaving 8 bases not matched to a gene. The CDR3 is made up of 15 amino acids. Germline V gene data show CDR1 as MDHEN and CDR2 as SYDVKM. CDR3 bases: TGTGCCAGCAGTTTACAGGGACAGGGTGTCGGAAAACTGTTTTTT. It yields the protein CASSLQGQGVGKLFF.

The chain uses TRBV18 and TRBJ1-4; D call uncertain. Trimming took 4 bases from V and 4 from J, leaving 10 bases between them. CDR1 and CDR2 (germline): KGHSH, LQKENI. The CDR3 is 14 residues long. This CDR3 reads CASSRPVDNEKLFF. The DNA for the CDR3 is TGTGCCAGCTCACGCCCGGTGGATAATGAAAAACTGTTTTTT.

This clone was recorded only once. The chain carries TRBV10-3 and TRBJ2-2; D may correspond to TRBD1 or TRBD2 (6 bases each). This CDR3 region has 15 residues. V was shortened by 6 bases and J by 3 bases, with 14 bases between the two germline ends. The V gene's germline CDR1 is ENHRY and CDR2 SYGVKD. The CDR3 loop reads CAISARGPDTGELFF. CDR3 DNA: TGTGCCATCAGCGCCCGGGGGCCGGACACCGGGGAGCTGTTTTTT.

This chain links TRBV28 with TRBJ2-1; 8 nucleotides line up with TRBD1. The CDR3 covers 16 residues. V trimming: 1 base; J trimming: 9 bases; junction bases outside the gene matches: 11. Germline assignment: CDR1 MDHEN and CDR2 SYDVKM. CDR3 protein: CASSLSGSGGRGEQFF. CDR3 nucleotide sequence: TGTGCCAGCAGTTTATCGGGTTCAGGGGGCAGAGGTGAGCAGTTCTTC.

The chain uses TRBV9 and TRBJ1-2; 9 bases line up with TRBD1. Germline CDR1 and CDR2: SGDLS and YYNGEE. The J segment lost 2 bases and the V segment lost 4 bases, leaving 18 bases of the junction unmatched. This CDR3 comprises 19 residues. CDR3: CASSKRQGGDQLPNYGYTF. DNA of the CDR3: TGTGCCAGCAGCAAACGACAGGGGGGCGACCAATTACCAAACTATGGCTACACCTTC.

On this clone: Other DNA variants within this sample encode the same CDR3. The rearrangement uses TRBV19 and TRBJ1-5; TRBD1 matches 7 bases. J gave up 2 bases and V 6 bases, and 1 base lay outside the gene matches. The CDR3 is 13 amino acids. Germline V gene sequence: CDR1 LNHDA, CDR2 SQIVND (reference sequence). The CDR3 loop reads CASRGQGNQPQHF. The CDR3 nucleotides read TGTGCCAGTAGAGGACAGGGCAATCAGCCCCAGCATTTT.